This T cell receptor beta chain was obtained from a study of post-analysis software for immune sequencing data. Study information: Some patients lacked subtype; others had relapsing-remitting, secondary progressive or progressive-relapsing disease.

This clonotype showed up just a few times. Antigen unknown. Included in the TCR beta cDNA libraries were unique molecular identifiers. With 1 to 10 million T cells as the source, some 500,000 cDNA molecules resulted. One entry per CDR3 protein results from TCRdb running MiXCR on the PCR reads. The sample holds fewer than 900,000 distinct CDR3 sequences, under 60% seen once. Germline CDR1 and CDR2: DFQATT and SNEGSKA (reference sequence). The CDR3 is made up of 12 amino acids. Trimming stripped 3 bases from V and 6 bases from J, with 9 bases between. Findings and caveats of the study: A significant reduction in normalized Chao1 diversity was observed in multiple sclerosis patients versus controls. In patients, five TRBV segments were more frequent than in controls, with TRBV5-6, TRBV5-1 and TRBV20-1 among them.

The sample consisted of blood. This chain connects TRBV20-1 to TRBJ2-4; D is perhaps TRBD1 or TRBD2 (5 bases each). The sequence was collected from a girl aged 5 to 17 with multiple sclerosis. The CDR3 loop is CSARTGTNIQYF. CDR3 bases: TGCAGTGCTAGGACTGGGACAAACATTCAGTACTTC.